The 5 T cell receptor beta chains below come from one sample, sequenced in a study of identical twins. TCRdb reanalysed the 5' RACE reads using MiXCR and keeps one entry per CDR3 protein. The sample has roughly 260,000 distinct CDR3 sequences; roughly 13% are singletons. Sequenced input: memory (CD45RO+) T cells sorted from blood. All receptors come from a woman aged 18-29 years in good health.

This clonotype was observed a few times. The V and J genes are TRBV5-1 and TRBJ2-7; 11 bases agree with TRBD2. The germline gives CDR1 SGHRS, CDR2 YFSETQ. V lost 4 bases, J lost 2 bases, and 5 bases stayed unmatched. There are 15 residues in the CDR3. DNA of the CDR3: TGCGCCAGCAGCGCCCGACTAGCGGGGCCCTACGAGCAGTACTTC. It yields the protein CASSARLAGPYEQYF.

This clonotype was picked up a small number of times. The genes are TRBV20-1 and TRBJ2-1, with TRBD2 matching 12 bases. The CDR3 has 16 amino acids. V lost 5 bases and J lost 3; bases outside the gene matches: 8. CDR1 is DFQATT and CDR2 is SNEGSKA in the germline V gene (reference sequence). The CDR3 region has the DNA TGCAGTGCTCTCTCTAGCGGGAGGGAAGTCTACAATGAGCAGTTCTTC. Translation gives CSALSSGREVYNEQFF.

This clonotype was observed a few times. This sequence joins TRBV27 and TRBJ1-2; D unclear. CDR1 and CDR2 from the germline V gene are MNHEY and SMNVEV (reference sequence). The CDR3 covers 13 residues. Deletions cut 2 bases from V and 10 bases from J, with 14 bases between. Here the CDR3 reads CASSLKSVGVYTF. CDR3 nucleotide sequence: TGTGCCAGCAGTTTAAAATCTGTGGGCGTCTACACCTTC.

The genes are TRBV5-5 and TRBJ2-1; 13 nucleotides agree with TRBD2. J gave up 4 bases and V 4 bases, and 8 bases lay outside the gene matches. The CDR3 runs to 17 residues. Germline V gives CDR1 SGHKS, CDR2 YYEKEE (reference sequence). The CDR3 DNA follows: TGTGCCAGCAGCCCAACTAGCGGGAGGGTCCTATACAATGAGCAGTTCTTC. Protein: CASSPTSGRVLYNEQFF.

The gene calls are TRBV7-9 and TRBJ2-7, with a tentative D call TRBD1 (5 bases). Trimming stripped 5 bases from V and 2 bases from J, with 13 bases between. From germline, CDR1 is SEHNR and CDR2 FQNEAQ (reference sequence). This CDR3 contains 14 residues. The DNA of the CDR3 is TGTGCCAGCAGCCATGCTACAGGAACCTACGAGCAGTACTTC. Residues: CASSHATGTYEQYF.